The 30 T cell receptor beta chains below come from one sample, sequenced in a study of cytomegalovirus exposure and HLA in healthy donors. PCR involved 60 Vbeta and 13 Jbeta primers. Profiled with immunoSEQ multiplex PCR; TCRdb holds only in-frame clones, not every one. The sample includes approximately 170,000 clones, around 72% of them seen just once. The sequencing input was PBMCs. The origin of the receptors is a man over 45 in good health and CMV-seronegative.

The chain carries TRBV13 and TRBJ1-6, with 10 bases aligning to TRBD1. This CDR3 has 17 amino acids. From germline, CDR1 is PRHDT and CDR2 FYEKMQ (reference sequence). Germline trimming cut 1 base from V and 7 bases from J; bases unmatched to any gene: 7. Here the CDR3 reads CASSLAQWDRGNSPLHF. CDR3 bases: TGTGCCAGCAGCTTAGCCCAATGGGACAGGGGAAATTCACCCCTCCACTTT.

This chain connects TRBV29-1 to TRBJ1-1, with D hard to call. The CDR3 has 13 residues. V lost 4 bases, J lost 1 base, and 10 bases lay in between. Germline lookup yields CDR1 SQVTM and CDR2 ANQGSEA. CDR3 residues: CSVGADPNTEAFF. In DNA form, the CDR3 reads TGCAGCGTTGGGGCCGACCCGAACACTGAAGCTTTCTTT.

The chain has TRBV18 and TRBJ1-6; 7 bases are a match to TRBD1. The V and J ends lost 3 bases and 5 bases, in that order; junction bases with no gene match: 4. The CDR3 extends over 15 amino acids. Germline CDR1 KGHSH, CDR2 LQKENI. In DNA, the CDR3 is TGTGCCAGCTCACCTGGACAGGCTAATAATTCACCCCTCCACTTT. The encoded protein is CASSPGQANNSPLHF.

The V gene is TRBV6-5, the J gene TRBJ1-3; no clear D. CDR1 is MNHEY and CDR2 is SVGAGI in the germline V gene. The ends were cut back, 2 bases at V and 0 bases at J, with 11 bases in the middle. The CDR3 contains 16 residues. Here the CDR3 reads CASSYRGLISGNTIYF. The CDR3 region has the DNA TGTGCCAGCAGTTACCGCGGGTTGATCTCTGGAAACACCATATATTTT.

The chain joins TRBV6-5 to TRBJ1-1; possible D gene TRBD1, 5 bases. Germline values: CDR1 MNHEY, CDR2 SVGAGI. V lost 0 bases to trimming and J lost 8 bases, with 10 bases between them. This CDR3 comprises 13 residues. CDR3 residues: CASSYSGGGEAFF. The DNA of the CDR3 is TGTGCCAGCAGTTACTCGGGGGGAGGGGAAGCTTTCTTT.

This chain links TRBV28 with TRBJ1-2; the D gene is possibly TRBD1 (5 bases). In germline, CDR1 is MDHEN, CDR2 SYDVKM. CDR3 length: 14 amino acids. Trimming pared 2 bases from V and 4 bases from J, leaving 11 bases between. The CDR3 region has the DNA TGTGCCAGCAGTTTAGTCAGGGAGGGCTATGGCTACACCTTC. This codes for CASSLVREGYGYTF.

This chain links TRBV19 with TRBJ1-2, with 8 bases aligning to TRBD1. The CDR3 is made up of 18 amino acids. V was pared by 0 bases and J by 3 bases, with 12 bases of the junction left unmatched. Germline V CDR1 and CDR2: LNHDA, SQIVND (reference sequence). CDR3 in amino acids: CASSIDLSPGQEYYGYTF. CDR3 coding DNA: TGTGCCAGTAGTATAGATCTCTCCCCGGGACAGGAATACTATGGCTACACCTTC.

V usage is TRBV18 and J usage is TRBJ1-5; 12 bases map to TRBD1. With V trimmed by 3 bases and J by 7 bases, 16 bases remained unmatched. CDR3 size: 19 residues. Germline V gene data show CDR1 as KGHSH and CDR2 as LQKENI. CDR3 DNA sequence: TGTGCCAGCTCACCGGGACAGGGGGCGAGAATTGGACAAAACCAGCCCCAGCATTTT. Protein: CASSPGQGARIGQNQPQHF.

The gene calls are TRBV5-4 and TRBJ2-1; no clear D gene. The germline CDR1 and CDR2 sequences are SGHNT and YYREEE (reference sequence). The CDR3 runs to 12 residues. The ends were cut back, 2 bases at V and 8 bases at J, with 8 bases in the middle. CDR3 sequence reads: CASSFISDEQFF. In DNA, the CDR3 is TGTGCCAGCAGCTTTATCAGCGATGAGCAGTTCTTC.

By proportion, this clone is medium-sized. As DNA, the CDR3 is TGTGCCAGCAACCCGGGCGGGGGGAACACCGGGGAGCTGTTTTTT. Amino acid sequence: CASNPGGGNTGELFF. The chain couples TRBV11-3 to TRBJ2-2, with 7 bases identical to TRBD2. The CDR3 runs 15 residues. From germline, CDR1 is SGHNT and CDR2 YENEEA. The J segment lost 1 base and the V segment lost 7 bases, leaving 6 bases of the junction unmatched.

The V and J genes are TRBV6-6 and TRBJ2-7; TRBD2 aligns across 8 bases. The germline gives CDR1 MNHNY, CDR2 SVGAGI (reference sequence). The CDR3 has 12 amino acids. The junction had 10 bases not matched to a gene; V was cut back by 6 bases and J by 12 bases. The CDR3 here is CASRPGGGGWYF. CDR3 sequence (DNA): TGTGCCAGCAGGCCGGGGGGGGGCGGGTGGTACTTC.

The chain is built from TRBV9 and TRBJ1-5; 10 bases agree with TRBD1. Trimming took 0 bases from V and 7 from J; bases not matched to a gene: 1. The CDR3 covers 14 residues. Per germline, CDR1 SGDLS and CDR2 YYNGEE. This chain's CDR3 is CASSVADRGQPQHF. The CDR3 region has the DNA TGTGCCAGCAGCGTAGCGGACAGGGGGCAGCCCCAGCATTTT.

The V call is TRBV19, the J call TRBJ1-4; no clear D. Trimming removed 7 bases at V and 0 bases at J, with 18 bases between. The CDR3 runs 17 residues. Per the germline V gene, CDR1 is LNHDA and CDR2 is SQIVND (reference sequence). DNA for the CDR3: TGTGCCAGTACCCACCCCGGGAACTCAGCAACTAATGAAAAACTGTTTTTT. Protein product: CASTHPGNSATNEKLFF.

V is TRBV6-6 and J is TRBJ1-1; 7 bases are shared with TRBD1. Germline lookup yields CDR1 MNHNY and CDR2 SVGAGI (reference sequence). V dropped 2 bases and J dropped 3; count of bases not matched to a gene: 3. CDR3 length: 14 residues. For the CDR3, the DNA is TGTGCCAGCAGTTACCTAACAGGGGACACTGAAGCTTTCTTT. It codes for CASSYLTGDTEAFF.

This clone turned up a few times. This chain connects TRBV7-2 to TRBJ2-1; D is possibly TRBD2 (6 bases). CDR3 length: 13 amino acids. V shed 6 bases and J shed 10 bases, with 16 bases lying between them. Germline loops: CDR1 SGHTA, CDR2 FQGNSA. CDR3 DNA: TGTGCCAGCAGTCCCGGAGGGACCCGAGAGCAGTTCTTC. This codes for CASSPGGTREQFF.

The gene calls are TRBV4-1 and TRBJ2-3; TRBD2 matches at 8 bases. This CDR3 has 14 residues. CDR1 is MGHRA, CDR2 YSYEKL, per germline. V lost 6 bases to trimming and J lost 0 bases; unmatched junction nucleotides: 2. This chain's CDR3 is CASRERGSTDTQYF. For the CDR3, the DNA is TGCGCCAGCAGAGAGCGGGGGAGCACAGATACGCAGTATTTT.

This clone was counted a few times. The chain has TRBV5-8 and TRBJ2-5; 12 positions agree with TRBD2. TRBJ2-7 explains the end of the DNA better; the J call may be wrong. The V gene's germline CDR1 is SGHTS and CDR2 YDEGEE. CDR3 length: 16 residues. The DNA of the CDR3 is TGTGCCAGCAGCAGGCAACTAGCGGGGGGTTTTAACGAGCAGTACTTC. Encoded protein: CASSRQLAGGFNEQYF.

V gene TRBV10-3 combines with J gene TRBJ2-1, with 7 bases identical to TRBD2. The length of the CDR3 is 16 residues. CDR1 and CDR2 (germline): ENHRY, SYGVKD. The J segment lost 0 bases and the V segment lost 0 bases, leaving 2 bases of the junction unmatched. The DNA of the CDR3 is TGTGCCATCAGTGAGTCGGGCGGGGGCTCCTACAATGAGCAGTTCTTC. Encoded protein: CAISESGGGSYNEQFF.

Only one count was recorded for this clone. This chain uses TRBV27 with TRBJ2-7; maybe TRBD1 (8 bases). The V gene's germline CDR1 is MNHEY and CDR2 SMNVEV (reference sequence). The germline V and J ends were trimmed by 5 bases and 6 bases, with 23 bases remaining between them. The CDR3 is made up of 16 amino acids. The CDR3: CASSPNPGQGLREQYF. The CDR3 nucleotides are TGTGCCAGCAGTCCCAACCCCGGACAGGGACTACGCGAGCAGTACTTC.

Only a few counts were recorded for this clone. The gene calls are TRBV23-1 and TRBJ2-7; 13 nucleotides align to TRBD2. Being an ORF, TRBV23-1 has a function that is uncertain. CDR3 length equals 18 residues. Trimming cost V 3 bases and J 0 bases; bases outside gene matches: 8. Here the CDR3 DNA reads TGCGCCAGCAGTCATAGGACTAGCGGGGGCCCCTACTCCTACGAGCAGTACTTC. Translated: CASSHRTSGGPYSYEQYF.

The chain combines TRBV11-2 with TRBJ2-3; 9 bases are a match to TRBD1. The ends lost 2 bases at V and 4 bases at J; junction bases unmatched: 4. The CDR3 loop spans 15 amino acids. Germline lookup yields CDR1 SGHAT and CDR2 FQNNGV. CDR3 in amino acids: CASSLTGTGPDTQYF. The CDR3 DNA follows: TGTGCCAGCAGCTTAACCGGGACAGGGCCAGATACGCAGTATTTT.

The rearrangement joins TRBV5-1 to TRBJ2-6; D is unresolved. CDR1 and CDR2 (germline): SGHRS, YFSETQ. The CDR3 runs 17 residues. Trimming took 0 bases from V and 0 from J, leaving 10 bases between them. CDR3 protein: CASSLGHSSSGANVLTF. The CDR3 DNA reads as TGCGCCAGCAGCTTGGGGCACAGCTCCTCTGGGGCCAACGTCCTGACTTTC. The whole variable domain, remainder taken from reference TRBV5-1 and TRBJ2-6, is KAGVTQTPRYLIKTRGQQVTLSCSPISGHRSVSWYQQTPGQGLQFLFEYFSETQRNKGNFPGRFSGRQFSNSRSEMNVSTLELGDSALYLCASSLGHSSSGANVLTFGAGSRLTVL.

This chain joins TRBV4-3 and TRBJ1-2; 8 bases are shared with TRBD1. Germline-derived CDR1 and CDR2 are LGHNA and YSLEER. The CDR3 is 15 residues long. Unmatched junction bases numbered 9, after V lost 5 bases and J lost 4 bases. Here the CDR3 reads CASSVNRGSSYGYTF. The CDR3 DNA reads as TGCGCCAGCAGCGTAAACAGGGGGTCGAGCTATGGCTACACCTTC.

V gene TRBV5-4 combines with J gene TRBJ2-2, with 9 positions matching TRBD2. The CDR3 runs 18 residues. Looked up from germline, CDR1 is SGHNT and CDR2 is YYREEE (reference sequence). V dropped 2 bases and J dropped 5; count of bases not matched to a gene: 13. The CDR3 nucleotides are TGTGCCAGCAGCTTCTCAATGCTAGCGGGGTCGAGGACCGGGGAGCTGTTTTTT. This codes for CASSFSMLAGSRTGELFF.

V is TRBV4-3 and J is TRBJ2-3, with D possibly being TRBD2 (7 bases). Germline V gives CDR1 LGHNA, CDR2 YSLEER. The V and J ends lost 0 bases and 6 bases respectively, with 16 bases between them. There are 16 residues in the CDR3. The CDR3 protein is CASSQEGGARRDTQYF. DNA for the CDR3: TGCGCCAGCAGCCAAGAGGGGGGGGCCCGCCGCGATACGCAGTATTTT.

With respect to this clone: One end of the junction does not line up with germline, which may come from a read error. This rearrangement joins TRBV7-9 to TRBJ2-5; 7 positions agree with TRBD1. The DNA end lines up better with TRBJ2-7; the J call may be wrong. Germline values: CDR1 SEHNR, CDR2 FQNEAQ (reference sequence). This CDR3 has 15 amino acids. CDR3 region: CVSSSGTVFLDEQYF. The CDR3 region has the DNA TGTGTCAGCAGCTCCGGGACAGTCTTTTTGGACGAGCAGTACTTC.

The chain recombines TRBV5-5 with TRBJ1-1, with 7 bases aligning to TRBD1. V shed 4 bases and J 2 bases; nucleotides not matched to a gene: 5. This CDR3 region has 14 residues. Germline V gives CDR1 SGHKS, CDR2 YYEKEE (reference sequence). The CDR3 loop reads CASSTGAINTEAFF. The DNA for the CDR3 is TGTGCCAGCAGCACAGGGGCCATCAACACTGAAGCTTTCTTT.

This clone occurred once. V and J are TRBV7-6 and TRBJ2-7; 9 bases align to TRBD1. Losses at the gene ends were 4 bases for V and 3 bases for J; bases not matched to a gene: 10. Germline values: CDR1 SGHVS, CDR2 FNYEAQ. The CDR3 sequence is 16 residues long. The CDR3 DNA sequence: TGTGCCAGCAGCTCGCGGACCGGGACAGGGAACTACGAGCAGTACTTC. Its translation is CASSSRTGTGNYEQYF. The full variable domain, rest sourced from reference TRBV7-6 and TRBJ2-7, is GAGVSQSPRYKVTKRGQDVALRCDPISGHVSLYWYRQALGQGPEFLTYFNYEAQQDKSGLPNDRFSAERPEGSISTLTIQRTEQRDSAMYRCASSSRTGTGNYEQYFGPGTRLTVT.

The rearrangement links TRBV2 to TRBJ1-6, with 7 bases that match TRBD1. The germline CDR1 and CDR2 sequences are SNHLY and FYNNEI. J was trimmed by 10 bases and V by 7 bases; bases with no gene match: 13. This CDR3 has 15 residues. CDR3 bases: TGTGCCAGCAACCAGGTGACAGGGTTGGTCTCACCCCTCCACTTT. Its translation: CASNQVTGLVSPLHF.

This clone was recorded a few times. CDR3 nucleotide sequence: TGTGCCAGCAGCTTAGGTGGCAGGGGCTCCTACGAGCAGTACTTC. The encoded protein is CASSLGGRGSYEQYF. The rearrangement uses TRBV5-4 and TRBJ2-7; TRBD1 might be the D (6 bases). This CDR3 has 15 residues. Germline CDR1 is SGHNT and CDR2 is YYREEE (reference sequence). Trimming shortened V by 2 bases and J by 0 bases, and 12 bases separated the two germline ends.